Shown below are 12 T cell receptor beta chains from a single sample sequenced in a study of blood T cell repertoires in COVID-19 (dated by TCRdb to 2020 to 2022). The library was prepared using the immunoSEQ multiplex PCR assay. TCRdb mirrors the immuneACCESS table, restricted to in-frame sequences. Some clones are absent from its copies; in checked studies, under half trace to an unresolved V gene, and the reason for the others is unknown. A total of about 160,000 clones appear in this sample, more than 70% of them only once. About 11% of the sample rests with the top ten. Sequencing was performed on peripheral blood. These receptors were taken from a woman of 80 years or more with active or convalescent COVID-19.

The CDR3 loop is CASSQDFGLAGPSSYNEQFF. The CDR3 DNA reads TGCGCCAGCAGCCAAGATTTTGGACTAGCGGGTCCTAGCTCCTACAATGAGCAGTTCTTC. The J gene is TRBJ2-1, the V gene TRBV4-1; 11 bases map to TRBD2. Germline values: CDR1 MGHRA, CDR2 YSYEKL. After removal of 0 bases from V and 0 bases from J, the junction contained 10 bases not matched to a gene. This CDR3 region has 20 residues.

J is TRBJ2-3 and V is TRBV19, with D hard to call. Germline lookup yields CDR1 LNHDA and CDR2 SQIVND (reference sequence). With 4 bases removed from V and 0 bases from J, the gap between germline ends came to 8 bases. This CDR3 has 14 residues. As DNA, the CDR3 is TGTGCCAGTAGTAAATTATCGAGCACAGATACGCAGTATTTT. Protein: CASSKLSSTDTQYF.

The genes are TRBV28 and TRBJ1-1, with D unresolved. In germline, CDR1 is MDHEN, CDR2 SYDVKM. V shed 6 bases and J shed 4 bases, with 9 bases lying between them. The CDR3 has 12 residues. The CDR3 nucleotides read TGTGCCAGCAGCTCGATGAGCACTGAAGCTTTCTTT. Protein product: CASSSMSTEAFF.

This sequence joins TRBV9 and TRBJ1-3; 7 bases match TRBD1. The CDR3 has 23 amino acids. Germline values: CDR1 SGDLS, CDR2 YYNGEE. V lost 4 bases to trimming and J lost 0 bases; unmatched junction nucleotides: 28. CDR3 sequence: CASSSRPRGGDSDLLYSGNTIYF. The CDR3 coding sequence is TGTGCCAGCAGCTCCCGACCGCGGGGGGGGGACAGCGACCTATTATACTCTGGAAACACCATATATTTT.

This sequence joins TRBV7-9 and TRBJ1-2; the D is unclear. The germline V and J ends were trimmed by 0 bases and 2 bases, with 7 bases remaining between them. CDR3 size: 14 residues. Germline CDR1 reads SEHNR; CDR2 reads FQNEAQ (reference sequence). The chain's CDR3 is CASSLADGNYGYTF. CDR3 DNA sequence: TGTGCCAGCAGCTTAGCTGATGGCAACTATGGCTACACCTTC.

The J gene is TRBJ1-1, the V gene TRBV29-1; 9 bases map to TRBD1. The CDR3 consists of 16 residues. Germline V gives CDR1 SQVTM, CDR2 ANQGSEA. V lost 0 bases to trimming and J lost 4 bases; unmatched junction nucleotides: 9. In DNA form, the CDR3 reads TGCAGCGTTGAAGAGGGAACAGGGGGCGCGTTCACTGAAGCTTTCTTT. Protein: CSVEEGTGGAFTEAFF.

V gene TRBV7-8 combines with J gene TRBJ1-2; D remains unclear. Germline loops: CDR1 SGHVS, CDR2 FQNEAQ. The CDR3 totals 15 residues. Trimming cost V 3 bases and J 6 bases, with 17 bases left between them. The CDR3 is CASSLEMAGGNGYTF. The CDR3 nucleotides read TGTGCCAGCAGCTTGGAAATGGCCGGAGGAAATGGCTACACCTTC. The full variable domain, completed using reference TRBV7-8 and TRBJ1-2, is GAGVSQSPRYKVAKRGQDVALRCDPISGHVSLFWYQQALGQGPEFLTYFQNEAQLDKSGLPSDRFFAERPEGSVSTLKIQRTQQEDSAVYLCASSLEMAGGNGYTFGSGTRLTVV.

The chain recombines TRBV27 with TRBJ1-2; possible D gene TRBD1, 5 bases. Germline CDR1 is MNHEY and CDR2 is SMNVEV (reference sequence). V dropped 3 bases and J dropped 4 bases, with 18 bases sitting between them. This CDR3 has 16 amino acids. This chain's CDR3 is CASSFTARQGGYGYTF. DNA of the CDR3: TGTGCCAGCAGTTTTACGGCGAGGCAGGGTGGCTATGGCTACACCTTC.

This sequence joins TRBV12-3 or TRBV12-4 and TRBJ2-1; D may be TRBD1 (5 bases). The length of the CDR3 is 13 residues. V was clipped by 3 bases and J by 7 bases, with 10 bases between them. The DNA of the CDR3 is TGTGCCAGCAGTTTTAGGGGTTCGAATGAGCAGTTCTTC. Encoded protein: CASSFRGSNEQFF.

The chain has TRBV5-1 and TRBJ1-2; the D is unclear. Germline CDR1 reads SGHRS; CDR2 reads YFSETQ. With 3 bases removed from V and 8 bases from J, the gap between germline ends came to 17 bases. CDR3 length equals 14 residues. The CDR3 loop is CASSSTNPEGGYTF. CDR3 nucleotide sequence: TGCGCCAGCAGCTCGACAAATCCGGAGGGCGGCTACACCTTC.

The chain links TRBV5-4 to TRBJ2-2; 8 bases agree with TRBD1. In germline, CDR1 is SGHNT, CDR2 YYREEE (reference sequence). The V and J ends lost 6 bases and 2 bases, in that order; junction bases with no gene match: 3. The CDR3 length is 14 residues. The CDR3 spells CASIDRGNTGELFF. As DNA, the CDR3 is TGTGCCAGCATTGACAGGGGAAACACCGGGGAGCTGTTTTTT.

The V call is TRBV19, the J call TRBJ1-5, with 9 positions matching TRBD1. V lost 4 bases, J lost 2 bases, and 3 bases stayed unmatched. The germline V gene has CDR1 LNHDA and CDR2 SQIVND (reference sequence). The CDR3 loop spans 15 amino acids. In DNA, the CDR3 is TGTGCCAGTAGTAGGGACAGGGTGGGCAATCAGCCCCAGCATTTT. Its protein product is CASSRDRVGNQPQHF.